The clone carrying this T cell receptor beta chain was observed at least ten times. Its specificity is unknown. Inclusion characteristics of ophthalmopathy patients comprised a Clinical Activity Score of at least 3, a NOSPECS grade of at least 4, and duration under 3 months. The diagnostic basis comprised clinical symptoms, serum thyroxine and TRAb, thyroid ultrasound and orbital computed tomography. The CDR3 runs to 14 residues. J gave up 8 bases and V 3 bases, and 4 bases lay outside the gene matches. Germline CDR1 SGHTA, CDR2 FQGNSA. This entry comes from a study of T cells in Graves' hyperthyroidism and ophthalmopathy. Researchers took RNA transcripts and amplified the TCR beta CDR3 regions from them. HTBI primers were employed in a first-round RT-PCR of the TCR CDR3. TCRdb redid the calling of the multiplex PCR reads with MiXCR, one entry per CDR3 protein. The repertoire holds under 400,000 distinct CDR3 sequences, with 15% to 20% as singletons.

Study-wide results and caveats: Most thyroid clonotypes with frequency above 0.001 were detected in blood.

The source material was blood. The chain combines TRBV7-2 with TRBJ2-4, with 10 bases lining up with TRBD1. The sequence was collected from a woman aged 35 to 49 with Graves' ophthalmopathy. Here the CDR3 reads CASSFDRGPDIQYF. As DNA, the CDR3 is TGTGCCAGCAGCTTCGACAGGGGGCCGGACATTCAGTACTTC.